This T cell receptor (beta chain) derives from a study of T cell repertoires in cytomegalovirus infection. TCRdb itself ran the reads through MiXCR, one entry per CDR3 protein. The table lists fewer than 650,000 distinct CDR3 sequences, roughly 43% of them singletons. Worth noting for this clonotype: Its antigen is unidentified.

This CDR3 spans 14 amino acids. Trimming cost V 3 bases and J 9 bases; bases outside gene matches: 5. The chain combines TRBV12-3 or TRBV12-4 with TRBJ2-1; 10 bases match TRBD1. The sample here was cultured PBMCs, taken from culture after CMV antigen stimulation. The TCR comes from a human donor in good health (CMV status not recorded). Some clones in this sample may be carry-over from other donors' samples. CDR3 region: CASSLGTGVREQFF. The CDR3 coding sequence is TGTGCCAGCAGTTTGGGGACAGGGGTGCGTGAGCAGTTCTTC.